This passage covers 21 T cell receptor beta chains from one sample sequenced in a study of T cell responses to AZD1222 COVID-19 vaccine (dated by TCRdb to 2020 to 2022). Libraries were built with the immunoSEQ multiplex PCR assay. The clones in this table, taken by TCRdb from immuneACCESS, are in-frame only. Not every clone is retained; where verified, under half of the shortfall comes from an unresolved V gene, and the cause of the rest is unknown. The sample yields about 200,000 clones; approximately 93% were counted once. The top ten constitute 1% of the sample. Taken with the paper, the label for time point translates to: about 28 days (+/-7) after the second vaccine dose. The specimen comprised peripheral blood, sampled 28 days after the second AZD1222 dose. These receptors all come from an adult who received the AZD1222 COVID-19 vaccine.

The V call is TRBV7-9, the J call TRBJ1-5, with a tentative D call TRBD1 (6 bases). V lost 0 bases to trimming and J lost 6 bases, with 9 bases between them. This CDR3 contains 14 residues. Germline CDR1 and CDR2: SEHNR and FQNEAQ (reference sequence). The CDR3 is CASSLAGGSQPQHF. CDR3 DNA sequence: TGTGCCAGCAGCTTAGCGGGGGGCAGTCAGCCCCAGCATTTT.

The chain uses TRBV3-1 (or the pseudogene TRBV3-2) and TRBJ1-1; 7 nucleotides align to TRBD1. The CDR3 loop spans 13 amino acids. V lost 11 bases, J lost 4 bases, and 10 bases stayed unmatched. Germline V gene data show CDR1 as LGHDT and CDR2 as YNNKEL (reference sequence). The CDR3, as DNA: TGTGCCGCCGCGGAGGGGGCCGGCACTGAAGCTTTCTTT. This encodes CAAAEGAGTEAFF.

J is TRBJ1-5 and V is TRBV7-9; the D gene is possibly TRBD1 (6 bases). Per the germline V gene, CDR1 is SEHNR and CDR2 is FQNEAQ (reference sequence). V was pared by 5 bases and J by 0 bases, with 11 bases between. This CDR3 is 15 amino acids long. CDR3 residues: CASSHGQHSNQPQHF. The CDR3 nucleotides read TGTGCCAGCAGCCACGGACAGCATAGCAATCAGCCCCAGCATTTT.

The gene calls are TRBV28 and TRBJ1-2; 8 bases agree with TRBD1. The CDR3 consists of 14 residues. The trim removed 6 bases at V and 5 bases at J, leaving 8 bases unmatched. CDR1 and CDR2 (germline): MDHEN, SYDVKM. The CDR3 nucleotides read TGTGCCAGCAGCCCCGTCCGGACAGGGTATGGCTACACCTTC. This sequence encodes CASSPVRTGYGYTF.

V gene TRBV7-3 combines with J gene TRBJ2-7; 11 nucleotides align to TRBD1. Per the germline V gene, CDR1 is SGHTA and CDR2 is FQGTGA. The CDR3 loop spans 14 amino acids. With V trimmed by 5 bases and J by 2 bases, 2 bases remained unmatched. CDR3 nucleotides: TGTGCCAGCAGCCCGGGACAGGGGGCCTACGAGCAGTACTTC. This encodes CASSPGQGAYEQYF.

The chain recombines TRBV6-2 or TRBV6-3 with TRBJ1-2; 7 bases fit TRBD1. Germline CDR1 and CDR2: MNHEY and SVGEGT. V was clipped by 5 bases and J by 4 bases; unmatched bases: 10. The CDR3 sequence is 15 residues long. The CDR3, as DNA: TGTGCCAGCAGTGACCCGCGGGCAGGGGGCTATGGCTACACCTTC. This codes for CASSDPRAGGYGYTF.

Worth noting for this clone: Other DNA sequences of this sample code for an identical CDR3. The gene calls are TRBV19 and TRBJ2-7; D is perhaps TRBD2 (6 bases). The CDR3 covers 12 residues. CDR1 LNHDA and CDR2 SQIVND come from the germline V gene (reference sequence). Between the trimmed V and J ends, which lost 6 bases and 3 bases, there was a span of 9 bases. The CDR3 here is CASSPDYYEQYF. CDR3 coding DNA: TGTGCCAGTAGCCCGGACTACTACGAGCAGTACTTC.

Only one count was recorded for this clone. This chain links TRBV7-6 with TRBJ2-6; 8 bases map to TRBD2. CDR1 and CDR2 (germline): SGHVS, FNYEAQ. The J segment lost 0 bases and the V segment lost 5 bases, leaving 9 bases of the junction unmatched. The CDR3 loop spans 18 amino acids. The CDR3 DNA sequence: TGTGCCAGCAGCCAACCGGGACTAGGGCACTCTGGGGCCAACGTCCTGACTTTC. It codes for CASSQPGLGHSGANVLTF.

Only one count was recorded for this clone. The chain carries TRBV3-1 (or the pseudogene TRBV3-2) and TRBJ1-1; weak D call: TRBD1 (5 bases). This CDR3 has 14 amino acids. Trimming stripped 1 base from V and 4 bases from J, with 10 bases between. CDR1 and CDR2 (germline): LGHDT, YNNKEL (reference sequence). The CDR3 region is CASSQGGGGTEAFF. The CDR3 bases are TGTGCCAGCAGCCAAGGGGGTGGGGGCACTGAAGCTTTCTTT.

This clone was picked up one time. The genes are TRBV11-2 and TRBJ2-7, with D perhaps TRBD1 or TRBD2 (7 bases each). V gave up 5 bases and J gave up 6 bases, with 14 bases separating them. The germline V gene encodes CDR1 SGHAT and CDR2 FQNNGV. This CDR3 is built from 13 residues. The CDR3 spells CASSRSGGGEQYF. The DNA of the CDR3 is TGTGCCAGCAGCCGTTCAGGGGGGGGCGAGCAGTACTTC. Based on the CDR3 plus reference TRBV11-2 and TRBJ2-7, the full variable domain is EAGVAQSPRYKIIEKRQSVAFWCNPISGHATLYWYQQILGQGPKLLIQFQNNGVVDDSQLPKDRFSAERLKGVDSTLKIQPAKLEDSAVYLCASSRSGGGEQYFGPGTRLTVT.

The genes are TRBV3-1 (or the pseudogene TRBV3-2) and TRBJ2-3; D not certain. This CDR3 is 15 amino acids long. The V gene's germline CDR1 is LGHDT and CDR2 YNNKEL (reference sequence). The V gene lost 1 base and the J gene lost 4 bases, with 12 bases spanning the gap. The CDR3 nucleotides are TGTGCCAGCAGCCAAGCTCGGATGGGCGCAGATACGCAGTATTTT. It translates to CASSQARMGADTQYF.

The chain has TRBV2 and TRBJ1-3, with D tentatively TRBD1 (6 bases). In germline, CDR1 is SNHLY, CDR2 FYNNEI. Deletions cut 4 bases from V and 6 bases from J, with 16 bases between. The CDR3 loop spans 15 amino acids. The CDR3 sequence is CASSVQGLGKNTIYF. In nucleotides, the CDR3 is TGTGCCAGCAGTGTGCAGGGGCTGGGGAAAAACACCATATATTTT.

This clone has only one observation. The chain is built from TRBV9 and TRBJ1-1; D ambiguous. V lost 5 bases, J lost 7 bases, and 18 bases lay in between. The germline CDR1 and CDR2 sequences are SGDLS and YYNGEE. CDR3 size: 14 residues. The CDR3 nucleotides read TGTGCCAGCAGTGCCATACGTCGGACGGATGAAGCTTTCTTT. It specifies CASSAIRRTDEAFF. The whole variable domain, filled in from reference TRBV9 and TRBJ1-1, reads DSGVTQTPKHLITATGQRVTLRCSPRSGDLSVYWYQQSLDQGLQFLIQYYNGEERAKGNILERFSAQQFPDLHSELNLSSLELGDSALYFCASSAIRRTDEAFFGQGTRLTVV.

The rearrangement links TRBV19 to TRBJ2-4, with D possibly being TRBD2 (6 bases). The CDR3 loop spans 12 amino acids. Germline CDR1 reads LNHDA; CDR2 reads SQIVND (reference sequence). Trimming removed 7 bases from V and 9 bases from J, with 13 bases in between. CDR3 in amino acids: CASNTGLGIQYF. CDR3 DNA sequence: TGTGCCAGTAATACGGGACTTGGCATTCAGTACTTC.

The rearrangement uses TRBV5-4 and TRBJ2-1; D is perhaps TRBD1 or TRBD2 (6 bases each). V lost 4 bases, J lost 3 bases, and 14 bases lay in between. CDR3 length equals 15 residues. CDR1 and CDR2 (germline): SGHNT, YYREEE (reference sequence). CDR3 protein: CASSPPGAIYNEQFF. The CDR3 bases are TGTGCCAGCAGCCCCCCGGGGGCCATCTACAATGAGCAGTTCTTC.

This rearrangement joins TRBV19 to TRBJ1-5; 8 bases agree with TRBD1. The V gene end was trimmed by 7 bases and the J gene end by 0 bases; junction bases not matched to a gene: 5. CDR3 length equals 15 residues. The germline CDR1 and CDR2 sequences are LNHDA and SQIVND (reference sequence). CDR3 bases: TGTGCCAGTAAAGGACAGGGCTATAGCAATCAGCCCCAGCATTTT. Translated: CASKGQGYSNQPQHF.

V usage is TRBV15 and J usage is TRBJ1-1; maybe TRBD1 (5 bases). Germline CDR1 reads LNHNV; CDR2 reads YYDKDF (reference sequence). The V end lost 5 bases, the J end lost 1 base, and 8 bases lay between the germline ends. The CDR3 has 13 amino acids. Here the CDR3 DNA reads TGTGCCACCAGCGAGAGGGGGAACACTGAAGCTTTCTTT. It specifies CATSERGNTEAFF.

Points on this clone: The junction shows a germline mismatch at one end, possibly a read error. The V call is TRBV6-1, the J call TRBJ1-2; D not certain. Germline V gives CDR1 MNHNS, CDR2 SASEGT. This CDR3 spans 16 amino acids. CDR3 residues: CASREGDGYTNYGYTF. CDR3 coding DNA: TGTGCCAGCAGGGAAGGAGACGGGTACACTAACTATGGCTACACCTTC.

The chain links TRBV3-1 (or the pseudogene TRBV3-2) to TRBJ2-7; possible D gene TRBD1, 5 bases. The CDR3 length is 12 residues. Germline values: CDR1 LGHDT, CDR2 YNNKEL (reference sequence). Between the trimmed V and J ends, which lost 8 bases and 3 bases, there was a span of 11 bases. CDR3 residues: CASGAGYYEQYF. The CDR3, as DNA: TGTGCCAGCGGAGCAGGGTACTACGAGCAGTACTTC.

The chain has TRBV14 and TRBJ2-3, with 7 bases aligning to TRBD2. Germline V gene sequence: CDR1 SGHDN, CDR2 FVKESK. V dropped 0 bases and J dropped 2; count of bases not matched to a gene: 5. CDR3 length equals 16 residues. The DNA for the CDR3 is TGTGCCAGCAGCCAAGACTCCGGGGGGACCACAGATACGCAGTATTTT. Amino acid sequence: CASSQDSGGTTDTQYF.

The chain has TRBV12-3 or TRBV12-4 and TRBJ1-2; D gene ambiguous. This CDR3 is 11 amino acids long. V lost 1 base to trimming and J lost 8 bases, with 5 bases between them. CDR3 sequence reads: CASSLGGGYTF. CDR3 nucleotide sequence: TGTGCCAGCAGTTTAGGCGGGGGCTACACCTTC.